This T cell receptor beta chain was identified in a study of siplizumab effects on memory and regulatory T cells. As for this clone: What it recognizes is unknown.

The repertoire was sequenced with immunoSEQ multiplex PCR; TCRdb's copy has only in-frame clones and lacks some. The sample lists over 50,000 clones, around four fifths occurring once. CDR1 and CDR2 (germline): WNHNN, SYGVQD (reference sequence). The CDR3 has 18 residues. V was clipped by 4 bases and J by 0 bases, with 21 bases between them. Study-level findings and limits: The apparent diversity of naive T cells exceeded that of memory cells, and naive T cells seemed to make a major contribution to the alloresponse. Siplizumab gave mappable alloreactive CD4+ clones an average Treg-derived fraction of approximately 64%, against approximately 29% in controls.

The material sequenced was memory CD4+ T cells sorted from blood. This clonotype was obtained from a human donor in good health. The chain uses TRBV10-1 and TRBJ1-2; no clear D gene. The CDR3 here is CASSGSRPLPLPNYGYTF. The CDR3, as DNA: TGCGCCAGCAGTGGGTCCCGGCCCCTACCCTTGCCTAACTATGGCTACACCTTC.